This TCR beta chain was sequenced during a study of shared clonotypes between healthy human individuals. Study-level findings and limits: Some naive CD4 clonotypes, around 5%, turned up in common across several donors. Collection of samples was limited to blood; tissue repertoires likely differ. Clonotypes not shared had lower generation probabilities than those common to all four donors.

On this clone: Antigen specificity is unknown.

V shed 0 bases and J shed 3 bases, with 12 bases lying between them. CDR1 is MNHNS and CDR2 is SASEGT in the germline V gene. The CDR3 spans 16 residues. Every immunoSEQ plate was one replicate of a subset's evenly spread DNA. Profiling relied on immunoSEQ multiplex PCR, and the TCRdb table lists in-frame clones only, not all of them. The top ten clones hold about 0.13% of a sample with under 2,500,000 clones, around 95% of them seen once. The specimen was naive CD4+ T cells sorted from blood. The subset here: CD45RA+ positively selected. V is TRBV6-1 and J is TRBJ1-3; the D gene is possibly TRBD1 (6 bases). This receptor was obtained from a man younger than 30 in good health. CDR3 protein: CASSEALRTVGNTIYF. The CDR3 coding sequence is TGTGCCAGCAGTGAAGCGCTCCGGACAGTTGGAAACACCATATATTTT.